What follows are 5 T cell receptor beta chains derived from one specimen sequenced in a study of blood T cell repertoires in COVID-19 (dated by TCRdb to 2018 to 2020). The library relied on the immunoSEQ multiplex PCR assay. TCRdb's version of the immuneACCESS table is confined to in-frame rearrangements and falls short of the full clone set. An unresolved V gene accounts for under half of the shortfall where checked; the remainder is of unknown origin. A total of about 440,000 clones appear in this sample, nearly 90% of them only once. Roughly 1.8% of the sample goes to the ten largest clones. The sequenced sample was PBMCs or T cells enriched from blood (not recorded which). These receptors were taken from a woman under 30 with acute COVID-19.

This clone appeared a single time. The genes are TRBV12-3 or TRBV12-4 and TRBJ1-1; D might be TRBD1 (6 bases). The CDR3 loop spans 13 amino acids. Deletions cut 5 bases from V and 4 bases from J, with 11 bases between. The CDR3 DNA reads TGTGCCAGCAGTAGAGGACAGCTCACTGAAGCTTTCTTT. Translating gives CASSRGQLTEAFF.

The chain's CDR3 is CASSQGGNSPLHF. CDR3 sequence (DNA): TGTGCCAGCTCCCAGGGGGGCAATTCACCCCTCCACTTT. The chain uses TRBV2 and TRBJ1-6, with 7 bases identical to TRBD1. The CDR3 extends over 13 amino acids. Germline V CDR1 and CDR2: SNHLY, FYNNEI. V shed 8 bases, J shed 7 bases, and the junction held 5 bases outside the gene matches.

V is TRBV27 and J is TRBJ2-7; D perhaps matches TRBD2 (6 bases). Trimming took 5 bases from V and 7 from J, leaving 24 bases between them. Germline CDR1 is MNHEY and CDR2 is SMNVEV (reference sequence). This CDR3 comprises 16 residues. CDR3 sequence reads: CASSPQVWTTIREQYF. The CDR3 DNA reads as TGTGCCAGCAGTCCCCAGGTGTGGACTACCATTCGTGAGCAGTACTTC.

The CDR3 protein is CSVGAGTDTQYF. The CDR3 DNA sequence: TGCAGCGTAGGGGCAGGGACAGATACGCAGTATTTT. V gene TRBV29-1 combines with J gene TRBJ2-3; D may be TRBD1 (5 bases). The CDR3 sequence is 12 residues long. Germline V gene sequence: CDR1 SQVTM, CDR2 ANQGSEA. The V gene lost 6 bases and the J gene lost 3 bases, with 10 bases spanning the gap.

CDR3 loop: CASREGDSGNTEAFF. CDR3 DNA: TGTGCCAGCAGAGAGGGGGACAGCGGAAACACTGAAGCTTTCTTT. The V call is TRBV9, the J call TRBJ1-1; 7 bases map to TRBD1. CDR3 length: 15 residues. V was pared by 5 bases and J by 2 bases, with 9 bases of the junction left unmatched. The germline CDR1 and CDR2 sequences are SGDLS and YYNGEE.